The 11 T cell receptor beta chains below come from one sample, sequenced in a study of T cell responses to AZD1222 COVID-19 vaccine. Clones were sequenced by immunoSEQ multiplex PCR, and TCRdb holds only the in-frame ones, with some missing. The sample lists about 110,000 clones, around 87% occurring once. The sample consisted of peripheral blood, taken 28 days after the second AZD1222 dose. These receptors were collected from an adult who received the AZD1222 COVID-19 vaccine.

V usage is TRBV9 and J usage is TRBJ1-1; the D is unclear. V was clipped by 2 bases and J by 8 bases, with 16 bases between them. Germline CDR1 SGDLS, CDR2 YYNGEE. The CDR3 is 14 residues long. The CDR3 region is CASSVGQNTAEAFF. The CDR3 nucleotides are TGTGCCAGCAGCGTCGGCCAGAACACCGCCGAAGCTTTCTTT.

The genes are TRBV19 and TRBJ2-7, with 9 bases matching TRBD2. Germline V lookup: CDR1 LNHDA, CDR2 SQIVND (reference sequence). J lost 0 bases, V lost 7 bases, and 7 bases had no gene match. There are 15 residues in the CDR3. As DNA, the CDR3 is TGTGCCAGTATTACTAGCGGGCGGAGCTCCTACGAGCAGTACTTC. Residues: CASITSGRSSYEQYF.

This chain joins TRBV4-3 and TRBJ1-4; unclear D gene. Trimming took 0 bases from V and 8 from J, leaving 10 bases between them. Germline values: CDR1 LGHNA, CDR2 YSLEER. The CDR3 spans 14 residues. In DNA, the CDR3 is TGCGCCAGCAGCCAAGATATATTGAAGGAAAAACTGTTTTTT. Protein product: CASSQDILKEKLFF.

J is TRBJ1-1 and V is TRBV6-6; tentatively, D is TRBD1 (6 bases). CDR3 length equals 12 residues. V was trimmed by 7 bases and J by 9 bases, leaving 15 bases between them. Germline V CDR1 and CDR2: MNHNY, SVGAGI (reference sequence). CDR3 sequence reads: CASTIGGQKAFF. The CDR3 DNA reads TGTGCCAGCACCATAGGGGGTCAGAAAGCTTTCTTT.

The chain uses TRBV10-3 and TRBJ1-1; D possibly corresponds to TRBD1 (6 bases). The CDR3 is 15 residues long. V lost 3 bases and J 6 bases, leaving 17 bases between the germline ends. The V gene's germline CDR1 is ENHRY and CDR2 SYGVKD. CDR3 protein: CAISDQRGKGPEAFF. The CDR3 DNA reads TGTGCCATCAGTGACCAAAGGGGGAAGGGGCCTGAAGCTTTCTTT.

The chain couples TRBV27 to TRBJ1-1, with D hard to call. Trimming took off 4 bases at V and 4 bases at J, with 10 bases between the two ends. Germline values: CDR1 MNHEY, CDR2 SMNVEV (reference sequence). This CDR3 has 13 amino acids. The CDR3 reads CASSYVYSTEAFF. CDR3 DNA sequence: TGTGCCAGCAGTTACGTATATAGCACTGAAGCTTTCTTT.

This clone is judged large. The V call is TRBV7-6, the J call TRBJ2-3; perhaps TRBD1 as D (6 bases). The length of the CDR3 is 12 residues. Per germline, CDR1 SGHVS and CDR2 FNYEAQ. With 2 bases removed from V and 11 bases from J, the gap between germline ends came to 11 bases. DNA for the CDR3: TGTGCCAGCAGCTTAAGGGACAAGAGGCAGTATTTT. Translating it yields CASSLRDKRQYF.

The gene calls are TRBV2 and TRBJ1-2; TRBD1 agrees at 7 bases. The junction had 4 bases not matched to a gene; V was cut back by 2 bases and J by 7 bases. The CDR3 length is 13 residues. Per the germline V gene, CDR1 is SNHLY and CDR2 is FYNNEI. The DNA of the CDR3 is TGTGCCAGCAGTGAAACCACAGGGGTTGGCTACACCTTC. Amino acid sequence: CASSETTGVGYTF.

This clone appeared a few times. CDR3 loop: CASNGGYSNQPQHF. The CDR3, as DNA: TGTGCCTCAAACGGGGGTTATAGCAATCAGCCCCAGCATTTT. This chain joins TRBV6-5 and TRBJ1-5, with D tentatively TRBD1 (5 bases). Germline V gene lookup returns CDR1 MNHEY and CDR2 SVGAGI. The length of the CDR3 is 14 residues. The germline V and J ends were trimmed by 11 bases and 0 bases, with 14 bases remaining between them.

This sequence joins TRBV21-1 and TRBJ1-2. TRBV21-1 represents a pseudogene. The CDR3 has 14 residues. For the CDR3, the DNA is TGTGCCAGCAGCAAGCATCTGGGGGATTGTGGCTACACCTTC. Protein product: CASSKHLGDCGYTF.

At least ten counts were recorded for this clone. CDR3 sequence: CASSELAGGVNEQFF. The DNA of the CDR3 is TGTGCCAGCAGTGAACTAGCGGGAGGGGTCAATGAGCAGTTCTTC. The chain uses TRBV6-1 and TRBJ2-1; TRBD2 aligns across 12 bases. The CDR3 is made up of 15 amino acids. J gave up 6 bases and V 2 bases, and 2 bases lay outside the gene matches. Germline V gives CDR1 MNHNS, CDR2 SASEGT.